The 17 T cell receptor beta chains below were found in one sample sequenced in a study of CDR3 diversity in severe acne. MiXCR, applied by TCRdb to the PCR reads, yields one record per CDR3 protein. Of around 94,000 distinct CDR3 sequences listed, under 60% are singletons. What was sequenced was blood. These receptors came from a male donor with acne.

The CDR3: CSVGGSEQYF. The CDR3 coding sequence is TGCAGCGTTGGAGGTAGCGAGCAGTACTTC. The chain links TRBV29-1 to TRBJ2-7; D is undetermined. Trimming shortened V by 4 bases and J by 6 bases, and 7 bases separated the two germline ends. Germline V lookup: CDR1 SQVTM, CDR2 ANQGSEA. The CDR3 extends over 10 amino acids.

The CDR3 DNA sequence: TGTGCCAGCAGCGGCGGGGGCGGCAATCAGCCCCAGCATTTT. It encodes CASSGGGGNQPQHF. The chain is built from TRBV9 and TRBJ1-5, with D possibly matching TRBD1 (6 bases). The CDR3 length is 14 residues. Trimming stripped 3 bases from V and 2 bases from J, with 9 bases between. Per the germline V gene, CDR1 is SGDLS and CDR2 is YYNGEE. Full variable domain (missing parts from reference TRBV9 and TRBJ1-5): DSGVTQTPKHLITATGQRVTLRCSPRSGDLSVYWYQQSLDQGLQFLIQYYNGEERAKGNILERFSAQQFPDLHSELNLSSLELGDSALYFCASSGGGGNQPQHFGDGTRLSIL.

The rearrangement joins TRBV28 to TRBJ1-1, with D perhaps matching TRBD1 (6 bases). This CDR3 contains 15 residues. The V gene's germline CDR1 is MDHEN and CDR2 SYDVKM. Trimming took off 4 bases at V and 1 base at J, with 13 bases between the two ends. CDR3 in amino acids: CASSYPGQQNTEAFF. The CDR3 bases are TGTGCCAGCAGTTACCCGGGACAACAGAACACTGAAGCTTTCTTT.

Written as DNA, the CDR3 is TGTGCCAGCAGCCCACACCCCGAGTACCAAGAGACCCAGTACTTC. Amino acids: CASSPHPEYQETQYF. The gene calls are TRBV5-6 and TRBJ2-5; D gene ambiguous. Germline CDR1 SGHDT, CDR2 YYEEEE. Deletions cut 4 bases from V and 0 bases from J, with 13 bases between. This CDR3 contains 15 residues. Complete variable domain (other parts from reference TRBV5-6 and TRBJ2-5): DAGVTQSPTHLIKTRGQQVTLRCSPKSGHDTVSWYQQALGQGPQFIFQYYEEEERQRGNFPDRFSGHQFPNYSSELNVNALLLGDSALYLCASSPHPEYQETQYFGPGTRLLVL.

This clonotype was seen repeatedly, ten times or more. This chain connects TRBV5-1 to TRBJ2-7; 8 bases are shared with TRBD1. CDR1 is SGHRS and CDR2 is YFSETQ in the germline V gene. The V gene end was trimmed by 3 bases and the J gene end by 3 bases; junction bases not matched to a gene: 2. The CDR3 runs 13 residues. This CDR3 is CASSWTGNYEQYF. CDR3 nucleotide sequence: TGCGCCAGCAGCTGGACAGGGAACTACGAGCAGTACTTC.

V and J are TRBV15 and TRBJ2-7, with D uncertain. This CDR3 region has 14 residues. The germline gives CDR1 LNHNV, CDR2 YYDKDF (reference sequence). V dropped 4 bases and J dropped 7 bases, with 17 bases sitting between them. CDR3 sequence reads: CATSTRPTPLEQYF. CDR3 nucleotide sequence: TGTGCCACCAGCACACGGCCAACACCATTGGAGCAGTACTTC.

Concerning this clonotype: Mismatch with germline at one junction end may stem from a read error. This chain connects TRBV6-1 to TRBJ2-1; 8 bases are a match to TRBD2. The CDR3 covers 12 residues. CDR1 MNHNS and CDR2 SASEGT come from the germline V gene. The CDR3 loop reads CASSRGGNGQFF. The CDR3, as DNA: TGTGCCAGCAGTCGGGGGGGGAATGGGCAGTTCTTC.

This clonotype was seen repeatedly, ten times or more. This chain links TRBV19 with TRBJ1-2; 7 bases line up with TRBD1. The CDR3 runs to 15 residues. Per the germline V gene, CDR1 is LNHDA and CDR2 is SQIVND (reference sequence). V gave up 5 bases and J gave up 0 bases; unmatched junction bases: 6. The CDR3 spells CASSSGTAANYGYTF. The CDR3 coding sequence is TGTGCCAGTAGTTCTGGGACAGCGGCTAACTATGGCTACACCTTC.

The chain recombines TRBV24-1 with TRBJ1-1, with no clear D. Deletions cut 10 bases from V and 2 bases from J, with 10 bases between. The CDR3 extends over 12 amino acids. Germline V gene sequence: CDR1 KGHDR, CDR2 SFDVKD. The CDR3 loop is CATSRGNTEAFF. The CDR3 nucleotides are TGTGCCACGTCCCGGGGAAACACTGAAGCTTTCTTT.

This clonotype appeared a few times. The CDR3 DNA sequence: TGTGCCAGCAAACTTTTTTCCGGACAGGGACGGGTCAATCAGCCCCAGCATTTT. It yields the protein CASKLFSGQGRVNQPQHF. The chain couples TRBV7-9 to TRBJ1-5; 8 bases align to TRBD1. The CDR3 is made up of 18 amino acids. CDR1 is SEHNR and CDR2 is FQNEAQ in the germline V gene (reference sequence). V dropped 7 bases and J dropped 3; count of bases not matched to a gene: 17.

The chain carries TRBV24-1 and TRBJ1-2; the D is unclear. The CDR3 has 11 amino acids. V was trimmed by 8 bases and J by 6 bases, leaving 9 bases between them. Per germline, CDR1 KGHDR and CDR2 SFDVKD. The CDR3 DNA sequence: TGTGCCACCAAGAGCGGCGATGGCTACACCTTC. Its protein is CATKSGDGYTF.

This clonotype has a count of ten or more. CDR3 sequence (DNA): TGCGCCAGCAGGGCTAGGACTAGCTTCGATGAGCAGTTCTTC. This codes for CASRARTSFDEQFF. The chain combines TRBV10-2 with TRBJ2-1; 8 positions match TRBD2. The CDR3 runs to 14 residues. Unmatched junction bases numbered 9, after V lost 6 bases and J lost 8 bases. Per the germline V gene, CDR1 is WSHSY and CDR2 is SAAADI.

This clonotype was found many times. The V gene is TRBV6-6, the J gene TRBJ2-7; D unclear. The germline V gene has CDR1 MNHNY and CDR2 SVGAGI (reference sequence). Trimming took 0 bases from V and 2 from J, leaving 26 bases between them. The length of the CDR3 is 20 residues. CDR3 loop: CASSYSIRPLAARTTYEQYF. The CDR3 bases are TGTGCCAGCAGTTACTCGATTCGCCCGTTAGCCGCCCGAACAACCTACGAGCAGTACTTC.

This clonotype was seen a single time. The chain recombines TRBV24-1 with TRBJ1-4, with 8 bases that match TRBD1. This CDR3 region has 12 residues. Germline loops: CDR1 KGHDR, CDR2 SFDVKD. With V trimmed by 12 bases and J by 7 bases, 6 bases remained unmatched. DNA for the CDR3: TGTGCCTCACAGGGGGAAGGTGAAAAACTGTTTTTT. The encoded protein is CASQGEGEKLFF.

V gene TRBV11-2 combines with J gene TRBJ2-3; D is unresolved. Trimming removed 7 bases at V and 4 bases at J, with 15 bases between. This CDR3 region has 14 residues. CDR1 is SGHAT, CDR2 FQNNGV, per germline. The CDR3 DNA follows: TGTGCCAGCACCCCCGTCCTGGGCGCAGATACGCAGTATTTT. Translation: CASTPVLGADTQYF. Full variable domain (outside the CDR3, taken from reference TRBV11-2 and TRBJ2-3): EAGVAQSPRYKIIEKRQSVAFWCNPISGHATLYWYQQILGQGPKLLIQFQNNGVVDDSQLPKDRFSAERLKGVDSTLKIQPAKLEDSAVYLCASTPVLGADTQYFGPGTRLTVL.

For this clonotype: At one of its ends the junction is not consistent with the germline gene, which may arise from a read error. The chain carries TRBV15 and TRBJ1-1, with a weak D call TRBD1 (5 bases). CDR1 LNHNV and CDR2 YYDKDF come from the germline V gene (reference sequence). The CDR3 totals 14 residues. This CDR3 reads CVTSRDRRGAEAFF. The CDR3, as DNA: TGTGTCACCAGCAGAGATCGGCGGGGCGCTGAAGCTTTCTTT.

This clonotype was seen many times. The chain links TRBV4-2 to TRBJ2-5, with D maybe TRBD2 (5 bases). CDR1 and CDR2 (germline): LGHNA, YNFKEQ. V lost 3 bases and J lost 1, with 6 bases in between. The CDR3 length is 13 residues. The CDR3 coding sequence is TGTGCCAGCAGCCACCTAGCCCAAGAGACCCAGTACTTC. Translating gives CASSHLAQETQYF.